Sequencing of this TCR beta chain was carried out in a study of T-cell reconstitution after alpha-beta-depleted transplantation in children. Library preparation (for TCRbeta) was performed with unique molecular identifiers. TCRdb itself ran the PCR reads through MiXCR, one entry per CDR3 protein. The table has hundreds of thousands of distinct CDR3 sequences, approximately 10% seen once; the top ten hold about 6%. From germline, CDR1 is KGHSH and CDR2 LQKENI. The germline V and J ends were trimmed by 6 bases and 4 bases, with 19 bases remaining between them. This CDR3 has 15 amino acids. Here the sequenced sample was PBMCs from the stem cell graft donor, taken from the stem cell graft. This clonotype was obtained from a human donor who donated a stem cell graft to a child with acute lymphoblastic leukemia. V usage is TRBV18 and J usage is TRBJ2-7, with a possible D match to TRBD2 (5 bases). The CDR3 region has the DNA TGTGCCAGCTCCCTTGGACGGGATGCATTGTACGAGCAGTACTTC. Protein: CASSLGRDALYEQYF.